One TCR beta chain is described in this entry. Its antigen has not been determined. No base quality information exists; no much larger clone differs at one position. The Quick-DNA Microprep Kit was used to extract genomic DNA from the sorted cells. Amplification of TCRbeta DNA was done with the immunoSEQ hsTCRbeta kit, following the protocol from the manufacturer. An Illumina MiSeq instrument was used to sequence the TCRbeta libraries. The original pipeline was this. Following removal of out-of-frame sequences, 2,204,828 distinct TCRbeta sequences were retained, with an average of about 61,000 per individual. Each individual was scored by the count of fewer than 200 previously reported CMV-associated TCRbeta sequences and the total productive distinct TCRbeta count. A beta-binomial model was reimplemented in Python, and scikit-learn random forests with default parameters were trained on data from the US cohort. On the Belgian cohort, classifier performance was reported as the median AUC, along with percentile confidence intervals, across 10,000 bootstrap iterations. TCRdb limited this immuneACCESS table to in-frame rearrangements with V and J called. A share of clones is missing; checked studies link under half to unresolved V genes, and the rest is unexplained. V, J and clone size derive from that table, while D and trimming were established from the DNA sequence. This sample has roughly 84,000 clones in its table, and around 80% of those were observed once. Clones ranked in the top ten supply less than 0.9% of the sample.

The data derive from a study of memory CD4+ T cells and cytomegalovirus serostatus (dated by TCRdb to the late 2010s). Background on the whole study: The cohort comprised about 35 healthy Belgian adults, 9 CMV seropositive and some 24 CMV seronegative. CD4+ memory TCRbeta repertoires of a Belgian cohort with known cytomegalovirus serostatus were sequenced in order to replicate a published TCR-based CMV serostatus classifier. Study-level results and caveats: Only CD4+CD45RO+ memory cells were sequenced, in contrast to the original study, in which naive and memory CD4+ and CD8+ populations were covered. On the Belgian cohort, the classifier built on the original framework reached a median bootstrapped AUC of roughly 0.96, with a 95% CI of 0.76-1.00. The results were read as suggesting that the CMV-associated TCR signature is, for the most part, present in the CD4+ memory repertoire. Among the roughly 160 previously reported CMV-associated TCRbeta sequences, 67 showed up in the CD4+ memory repertoires, with each one found in between one and five individuals. For predicting CMV serostatus, the median bootstrapped AUC was approximately 0.95 using the original framework and almost 0.93 using a US-trained random forest.

Single viable CD3+CD4+CD8-CD45RO+ cells were sorted as memory CD4+ T cells on a FACSAria II. To determine CMV serostatus, a Roche Elecsys assay was used that detects serum IgG against CMV pp150, pp28, p38 and p52. After the samples were thawed, total CD4+ T cells were enriched through positive selection using CD4 magnetic microbeads. The samples came from a different study that was designed specifically to examine the CD4+ T cell memory repertoire. Following standard operating procedures, peripheral blood mononuclear cells were isolated and cryopreserved, while serum was kept at -80 degrees C. The staining relied on CD3-PerCP (BW264/56), CD4-APC (RPA-T4), CD45RO-PE (UCHT1) and CD8-Pacific Orange (3B5) antibodies, and Sytox blue was used to exclude non-viable cells. CDR1 and CDR2 are read off the germline V gene (reference sequence) as GTSNPN and SVGIG. The CDR3 spans 14 residues, from the cysteine through the phenylalanine. Only CDR3 DNA is held: 42 bases, read in frame from base 1. V loses 1 base, J loses 4 bases, and the germline ends lie 11 bases apart.

The specimen sequenced was memory CD4+ T cells from blood. The sequence was obtained from an adult in good health and CMV-seronegative. The chain links TRBV30 with TRBJ2-1; no confident D gene assignment can be made. This receptor carries the CDR3 CAWSAAFSYNEQFF. The nucleotide sequence is TGTGCCTGGAGTGCGGCATTTTCTTACAATGAGCAGTTCTTC.